Listed here are 5 T cell receptor beta chains from one sample, sequenced in a study of T cell clonality in common variable immunodeficiency. Sequencing was performed with immunoSEQ multiplex PCR; in TCRdb, only in-frame clones are kept and a portion is missing. The sample includes 30,000 to 40,000 clones, none of them occurring once. What was sequenced was peripheral blood mononuclear cells. The origin of the receptors is a person aged 18 to 69 in good health.

This clone appeared many times. The read ends 3 residues before the CDR3 terminus; that terminus is restored from the germline J gene. J is TRBJ2-3 and V is TRBV19, with 11 nucleotides matching TRBD2. CDR3 length: 14 amino acids. V lost 7 bases, J lost 6 bases, and 6 bases stayed unmatched. The germline V gene encodes CDR1 LNHDA and CDR2 SQIVND (reference sequence). This CDR3 reads CASTPSGGRDTQYF. The CDR3 DNA, read in part, is TGTGCCAGTACTCCTAGCGGGGGGCGGGATACG.

This clone was observed at least ten times. CDR3 DNA, as far as it was read: TGCAGTGCTAGAGATCACGGCTTGACAGCGAATCAGCCC. Protein product: CSARDHGLTANQP. The full CDR3 reads CSARDHGLTANQPQHF. The J gene is TRBJ1-5, the V gene TRBV20-1, with D maybe TRBD1 (5 bases). The CDR3 goes on 3 residues after the read ends, and that part is filled in from the germline J gene. There are 16 residues in the CDR3. The germline V gene encodes CDR1 DFQATT and CDR2 SNEGSKA (reference sequence). Trimming cost V 0 bases and J 4 bases, with 16 bases left between them.

This clone was observed many times. The read halts 3 residues ahead of the CDR3 end, with the missing end drawn from the germline J gene. The V call is TRBV6-2 or TRBV6-3, the J call TRBJ2-5; D ambiguous. V was pared by 6 bases and J by 1 base, with 12 bases between. The CDR3 has 14 residues. Germline CDR1 is MNHEY and CDR2 is SVGEGT. The covered CDR3 bases are TGTGCCAGCAGCCAGACACCTTTCCAAGAGACC. Translation: CASSQTPFQET. The CDR3, in full, reads CASSQTPFQETQYF.

This clone has ten or more counts. The read finishes 3 residues shy of the CDR3 end, and the germline J gene is used to complete it. This sequence joins TRBV18 and TRBJ2-7; 15 nucleotides line up with TRBD2. Germline loops: CDR1 KGHSH, CDR2 LQKENI. The CDR3 length is 18 residues. Losses at the gene ends were 2 bases for V and 5 bases for J; bases not matched to a gene: 10. The CDR3 bases that were read are TGTGCCAGCTCACCAGGACTAGCGGGGGGGACCGAGCGGGACGAG. Translated: CASSPGLAGGTERDE. The full CDR3 is CASSPGLAGGTERDEQYF.

This clone showed up many times. Read coverage stops 3 residues before the CDR3 terminus; the germline J gene supplies the remainder. V gene TRBV20-1 combines with J gene TRBJ2-1, with 12 bases identical to TRBD1. The junction had 8 bases not matched to a gene; V was cut back by 5 bases and J by 6 bases. The CDR3 is 15 residues long. Germline assignment: CDR1 DFQATT and CDR2 SNEGSKA (reference sequence). CDR3 residues: CSAGPGTGGVNEQFF. CDR3 DNA, as far as it was read: TGCAGTGCTGGCCCCGGGACAGGGGGCGTCAATGAG.